These 4 T cell receptor beta chains originate from one sample sequenced in a study of T cells expressing NK-cell markers. TCRdb reprocessed the 5' RACE reads and keeps a single row for each CDR3 protein, giving no DNA. The sample includes roughly 430,000 distinct CDR3 sequences. Input material: blood T cells: a sorted CD56 or NKG2C T cell subset, CD4+ or CD8+ T cells, or bulk PBMC T cells (not recorded which). The receptor source for this set is a woman aged 18-70 years in good health.

This sequence joins TRBV9 and TRBJ2-1; TCRdb selects TRBD1, and the lack of DNA leaves this call unchecked. The CDR3 is 16 amino acids. Germline loops: CDR1 SGDLS, CDR2 YYNGEE. CDR3 amino acids: CASSVASGTVYNEQFF. Together with reference TRBV9 and TRBJ2-1, the CDR3 gives the full variable domain: DSGVTQTPKHLITATGQRVTLRCSPRSGDLSVYWYQQSLDQGLQFLIQYYNGEERAKGNILERFSAQQFPDLHSELNLSSLELGDSALYFCASSVASGTVYNEQFFGPGTRLTVL.

This rearrangement joins TRBV20-1 to TRBJ1-3. CDR1 and CDR2 from the germline V gene are DFQATT and SNEGSKA (reference sequence). The CDR3 runs to 14 residues. Here the CDR3 reads CSARWRGSGNTIYF.

The chain joins TRBV20-1 to TRBJ2-1; with no DNA, the TCRdb D assignment of TRBD1 cannot be verified. CDR1 is DFQATT, CDR2 SNEGSKA, per germline (reference sequence). This CDR3 has 19 amino acids. This CDR3 reads CSARVGSGQGLGSYNEQFF.

The rearrangement links TRBV4-3 to TRBJ2-3; the D call from TCRdb, TRBD2, cannot be confirmed without DNA. The CDR3 contains 19 residues. Germline V gene sequence: CDR1 LGHNA, CDR2 YSLEER. CDR3 sequence: CASSQKTALAGGPTDTQYF.